This T cell receptor beta chain was sequenced for a study of cytomegalovirus exposure and HLA in healthy donors. Primers for the PCR totalled 60 Vbeta and 13 Jbeta. Using immunoSEQ multiplex PCR, the repertoire was profiled, and TCRdb retains in-frame clones only, with some absent. The sample has 100,000 to 150,000 clones; over 60% are singletons. Germline loops: CDR1 SEHNR, CDR2 FQNEAQ (reference sequence). V shed 5 bases, J shed 6 bases, and the junction held 8 bases outside the gene matches. This CDR3 is built from 14 residues. The sequence came from a woman aged 40-49 years in good health and CMV-seronegative. Specimen: PBMCs. This chain connects TRBV7-9 to TRBJ2-7; TRBD2 aligns across 9 bases. The chain's CDR3 is CASSTSGFLGEQYF. Here the CDR3 DNA reads TGTGCCAGCAGCACTAGCGGGTTTTTGGGCGAGCAGTACTTC. The full variable domain, its missing parts supplied by reference TRBV7-9 and TRBJ2-7, is DTGVSQNPRHKITKRGQNVTFRCDPISEHNRLYWYRQTLGQGPEFLTYFQNEAQLEKSRLLSDRFSAERPKGSFSTLEIQRTEQGDSAMYLCASSTSGFLGEQYFGPGTRLTVT.